This T cell receptor beta chain derives from a study of blood T cell repertoires in COVID-19. In the original processing: From reference gene primer amplification, estimates of nucleated cell counts were derived. Profiled with immunoSEQ multiplex PCR; TCRdb holds only in-frame clones, not every one. V and J calls and clone size are those listed in that table; D and trimming were worked out from the DNA. This table has some 230,000 clones, more than 80% appearing once. Germline V gene sequence: CDR1 LNHDA, CDR2 SQIVND (reference sequence). The CDR3 loop spans 16 amino acids. Trimming took 1 base from V and 4 from J; bases not matched to a gene: 7.

The chain couples TRBV19 to TRBJ1-2, with 9 bases that match TRBD1. Sequenced: PBMCs or T cells enriched from blood (not recorded which). The receptor's source is a woman aged 18-29 years in a cohort exposed to, infected with or recovered from COVID-19 (not recorded which). The CDR3 coding sequence is TGTGCCAGTAGTATAGGCGGAGGACAGGGGACCTATGGCTACACCTTC. It specifies CASSIGGGQGTYGYTF.